The text below deals with one TCR beta chain. The sample originates from a study of naive and memory T cell subsets. Four PCR rounds used nested alpha and beta constant region primers plus the SP2 primer. TCRdb processed the 5' RACE reads anew with MiXCR; each CDR3 protein has one entry. The table records roughly 60,000 distinct CDR3 sequences, less than 10% of them present only once. The CDR3 contains 14 residues. Germline V gene data show CDR1 as MGHDK and CDR2 as SYGVNS. V lost 0 bases, J lost 7 bases, and 13 bases lay in between. The library had UMIs added by 3' ligation of an oligonucleotide to TCR cDNA.

This sequence joins TRBV25-1 and TRBJ2-7; the D is unclear. The receptor's source is a female donor in good health. As DNA, the CDR3 is TGTGCCAGCAGTGAATATTCCCAGAGTCAGGAGCAGTACTTC. This translates into CASSEYSQSQEQYF.